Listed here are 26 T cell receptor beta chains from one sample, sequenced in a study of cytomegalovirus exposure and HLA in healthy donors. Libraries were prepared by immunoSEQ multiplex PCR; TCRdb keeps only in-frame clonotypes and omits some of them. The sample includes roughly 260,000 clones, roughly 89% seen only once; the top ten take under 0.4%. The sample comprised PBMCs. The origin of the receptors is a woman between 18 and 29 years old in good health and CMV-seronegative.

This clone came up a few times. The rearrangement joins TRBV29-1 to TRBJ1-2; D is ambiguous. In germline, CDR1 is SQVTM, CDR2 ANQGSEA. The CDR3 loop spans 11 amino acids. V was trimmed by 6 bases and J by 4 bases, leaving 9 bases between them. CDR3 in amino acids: CSVSYSYGYTF. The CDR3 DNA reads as TGCAGCGTCTCTTACAGCTATGGCTACACCTTC.

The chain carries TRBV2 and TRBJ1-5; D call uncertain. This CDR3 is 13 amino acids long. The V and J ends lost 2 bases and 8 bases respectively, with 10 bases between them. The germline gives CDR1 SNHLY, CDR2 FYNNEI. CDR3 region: CASSETYKEPQHF. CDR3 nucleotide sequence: TGTGCCAGCAGTGAAACATATAAAGAGCCCCAGCATTTT.

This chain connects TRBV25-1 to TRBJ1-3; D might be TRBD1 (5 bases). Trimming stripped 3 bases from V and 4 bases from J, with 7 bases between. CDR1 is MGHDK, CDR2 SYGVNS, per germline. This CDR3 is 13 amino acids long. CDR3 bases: TGTGCCAGCAGTGACAGGGCCGGAAACACCATATATTTT. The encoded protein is CASSDRAGNTIYF. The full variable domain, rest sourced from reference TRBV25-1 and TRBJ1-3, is EADIYQTPRYLVIGTGKKITLECSQTMGHDKMYWYQQDPGMELHLIHYSYGVNSTEKGDLSSESTVSRIRTEHFPLTLESARPSHTSQYLCASSDRAGNTIYFGEGSWLTVV.

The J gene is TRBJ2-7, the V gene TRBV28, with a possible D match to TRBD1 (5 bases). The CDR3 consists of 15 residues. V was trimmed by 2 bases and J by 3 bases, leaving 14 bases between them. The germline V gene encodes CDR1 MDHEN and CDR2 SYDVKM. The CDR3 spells CASSLGAGPYYEQYF. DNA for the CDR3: TGTGCCAGCAGTTTAGGGGCAGGGCCTTACTACGAGCAGTACTTC.

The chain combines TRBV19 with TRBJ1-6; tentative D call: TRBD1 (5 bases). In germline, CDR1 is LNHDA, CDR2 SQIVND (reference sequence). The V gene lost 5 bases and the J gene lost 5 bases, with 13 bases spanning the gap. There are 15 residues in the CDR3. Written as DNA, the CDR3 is TGTGCCAGTAGTCAGGGAAGCCTTAATAATTCACCCCTCCACTTT. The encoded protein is CASSQGSLNNSPLHF.

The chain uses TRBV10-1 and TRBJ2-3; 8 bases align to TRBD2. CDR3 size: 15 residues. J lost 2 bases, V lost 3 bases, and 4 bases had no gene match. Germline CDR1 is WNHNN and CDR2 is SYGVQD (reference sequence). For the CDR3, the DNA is TGCGCCAGCAGTGACGGGGGGGGGTTCACAGATACGCAGTATTTT. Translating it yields CASSDGGGFTDTQYF.

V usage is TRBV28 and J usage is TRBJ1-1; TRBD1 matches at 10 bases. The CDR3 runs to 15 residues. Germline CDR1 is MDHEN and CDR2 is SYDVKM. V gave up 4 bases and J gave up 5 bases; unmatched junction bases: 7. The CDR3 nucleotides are TGTGCCAGCAGTTCCCCCGGGACAGGGGTAACTGAAGCTTTCTTT. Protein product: CASSSPGTGVTEAFF.

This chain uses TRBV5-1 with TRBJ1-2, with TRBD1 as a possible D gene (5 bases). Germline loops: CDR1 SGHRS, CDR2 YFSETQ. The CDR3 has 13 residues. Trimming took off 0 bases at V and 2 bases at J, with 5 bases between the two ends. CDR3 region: CASSLGQNYGYTF. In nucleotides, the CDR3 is TGCGCCAGCAGCTTGGGACAGAACTATGGCTACACCTTC.

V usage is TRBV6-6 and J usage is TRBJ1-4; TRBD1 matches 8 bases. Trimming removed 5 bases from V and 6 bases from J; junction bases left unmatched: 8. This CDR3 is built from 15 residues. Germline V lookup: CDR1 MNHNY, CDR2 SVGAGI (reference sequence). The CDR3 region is CASSPRQGRDEKLFF. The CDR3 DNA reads TGTGCCAGCAGTCCTAGACAGGGGAGGGATGAAAAACTGTTTTTT.

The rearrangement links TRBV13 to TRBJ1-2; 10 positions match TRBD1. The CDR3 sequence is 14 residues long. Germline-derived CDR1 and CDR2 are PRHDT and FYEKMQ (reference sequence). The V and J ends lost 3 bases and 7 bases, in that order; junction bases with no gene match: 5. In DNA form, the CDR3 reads TGTGCCAGCAGCTTCGGGACAGGGGAGCGTGGCTACACCTTC. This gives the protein CASSFGTGERGYTF.

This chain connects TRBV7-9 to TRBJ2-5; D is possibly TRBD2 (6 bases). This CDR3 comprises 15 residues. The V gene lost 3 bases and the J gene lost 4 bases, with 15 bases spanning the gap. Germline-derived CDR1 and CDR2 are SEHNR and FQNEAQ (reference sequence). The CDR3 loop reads CASSFRRRGGETQYF. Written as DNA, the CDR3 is TGTGCCAGCAGCTTTCGTAGGAGGGGTGGAGAGACCCAGTACTTC.

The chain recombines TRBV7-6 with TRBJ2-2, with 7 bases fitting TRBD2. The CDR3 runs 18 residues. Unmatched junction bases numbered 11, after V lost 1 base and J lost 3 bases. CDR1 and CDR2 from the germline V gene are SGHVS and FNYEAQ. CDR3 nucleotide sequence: TGTGCCAGCAGCTTAGTGGGGAGACGGGGGGAACACACCGGGGAGCTGTTTTTT. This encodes CASSLVGRRGEHTGELFF.

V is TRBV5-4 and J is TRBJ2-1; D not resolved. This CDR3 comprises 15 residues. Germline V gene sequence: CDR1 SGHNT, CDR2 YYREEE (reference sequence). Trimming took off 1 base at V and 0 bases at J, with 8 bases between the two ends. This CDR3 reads CASSLIESSYNEQFF. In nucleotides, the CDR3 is TGTGCCAGCAGCTTGATAGAGAGCTCCTACAATGAGCAGTTCTTC.

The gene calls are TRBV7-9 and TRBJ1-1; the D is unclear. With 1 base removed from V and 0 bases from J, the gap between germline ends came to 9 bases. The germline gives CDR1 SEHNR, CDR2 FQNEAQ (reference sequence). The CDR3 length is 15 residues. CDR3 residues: CASSLVSTLNTEAFF. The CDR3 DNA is TGTGCCAGCAGCTTAGTATCGACATTGAACACTGAAGCTTTCTTT. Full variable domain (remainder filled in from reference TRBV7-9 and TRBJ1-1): DTGVSQNPRHKITKRGQNVTFRCDPISEHNRLYWYRQTLGQGPEFLTYFQNEAQLEKSRLLSDRFSAERPKGSFSTLEIQRTEQGDSAMYLCASSLVSTLNTEAFFGQGTRLTVV.

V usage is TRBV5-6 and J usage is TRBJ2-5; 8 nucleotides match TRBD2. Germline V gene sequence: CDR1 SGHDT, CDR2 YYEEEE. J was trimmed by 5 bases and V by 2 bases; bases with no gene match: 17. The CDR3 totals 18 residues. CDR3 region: CASSFSSTLADSWETQYF. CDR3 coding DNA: TGTGCCAGCAGCTTCTCCTCGACACTAGCGGACTCGTGGGAGACCCAGTACTTC.

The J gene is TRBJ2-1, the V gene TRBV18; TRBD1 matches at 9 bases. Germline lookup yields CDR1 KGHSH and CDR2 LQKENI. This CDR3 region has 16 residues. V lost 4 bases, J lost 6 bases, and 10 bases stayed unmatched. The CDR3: CASSRDTGTGTNEQFF. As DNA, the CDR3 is TGTGCCAGCTCACGCGACACCGGGACAGGGACCAATGAGCAGTTCTTC.

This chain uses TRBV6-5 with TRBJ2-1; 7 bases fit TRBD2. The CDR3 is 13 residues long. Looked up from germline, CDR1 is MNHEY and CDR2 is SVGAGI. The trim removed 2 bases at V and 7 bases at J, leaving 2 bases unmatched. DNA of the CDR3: TGTGCCAGCAGTTACGGGCGGGGGAATGAGCAGTTCTTC. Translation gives CASSYGRGNEQFF.

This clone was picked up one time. In DNA form, the CDR3 reads TGCAGCGGAAGGGAAAAATGGGGCCTGAACACTGAAGCTTTCTTT. It codes for CSGREKWGLNTEAFF. This chain connects TRBV29-1 to TRBJ1-1; tentative D call: TRBD1 (5 bases). Germline loops: CDR1 SQVTM, CDR2 ANQGSEA. The CDR3 spans 15 residues. The V gene lost 7 bases and the J gene lost 0 bases, with 18 bases spanning the gap. Full variable domain (missing parts from reference TRBV29-1 and TRBJ1-1): SAVISQKPSRDICQRGTSLTIQCQVDSQVTMMFWYRQQPGQSLTLIATANQGSEATYESGFVIDKFPISRPNLTFSTLTVSNMSPEDSSIYLCSGREKWGLNTEAFFGQGTRLTVV.

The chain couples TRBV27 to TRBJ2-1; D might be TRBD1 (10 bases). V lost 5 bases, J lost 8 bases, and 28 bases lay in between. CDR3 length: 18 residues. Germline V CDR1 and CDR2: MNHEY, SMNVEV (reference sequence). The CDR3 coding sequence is TGTGCCAGCAGTGCGGGGGGGGTGTGGGACAGGGGAGGGGATGAGCAGTTCTTC. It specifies CASSAGGVWDRGGDEQFF.

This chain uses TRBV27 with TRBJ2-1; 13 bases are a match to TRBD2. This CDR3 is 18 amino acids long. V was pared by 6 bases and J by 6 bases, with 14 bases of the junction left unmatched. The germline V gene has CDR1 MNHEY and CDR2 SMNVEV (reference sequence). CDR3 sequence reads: CASSPNDGGLAGANEQFF. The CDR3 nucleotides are TGTGCCAGCAGCCCCAATGATGGAGGACTAGCGGGGGCCAATGAGCAGTTCTTC.

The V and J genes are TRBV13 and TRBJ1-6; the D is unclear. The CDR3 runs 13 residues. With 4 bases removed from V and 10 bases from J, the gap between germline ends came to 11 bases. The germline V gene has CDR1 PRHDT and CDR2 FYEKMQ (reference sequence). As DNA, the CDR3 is TGTGCCAGCAGCTCCGGAGAAGGCTCACCCCTCCACTTT. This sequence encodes CASSSGEGSPLHF.

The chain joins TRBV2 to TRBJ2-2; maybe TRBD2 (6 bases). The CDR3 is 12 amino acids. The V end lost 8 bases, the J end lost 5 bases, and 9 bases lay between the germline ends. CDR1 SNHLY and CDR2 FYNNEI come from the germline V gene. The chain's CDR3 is CASSGVTGELFF. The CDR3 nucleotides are TGTGCCAGCTCGGGAGTTACCGGGGAGCTGTTTTTT.

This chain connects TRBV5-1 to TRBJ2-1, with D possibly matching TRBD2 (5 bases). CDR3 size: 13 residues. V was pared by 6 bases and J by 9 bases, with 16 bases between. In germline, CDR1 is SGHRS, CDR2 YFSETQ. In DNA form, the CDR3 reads TGCGCCAGCAAGCCAGTCGACGAGGGTGAGCAGTTCTTC. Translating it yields CASKPVDEGEQFF.

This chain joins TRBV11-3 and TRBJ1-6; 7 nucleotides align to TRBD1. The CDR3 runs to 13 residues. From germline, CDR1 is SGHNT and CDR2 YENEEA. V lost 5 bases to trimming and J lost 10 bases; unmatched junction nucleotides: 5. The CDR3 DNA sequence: TGTGCCAGCAGCCATGACAGGGAATCACCCCTCCACTTT. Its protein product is CASSHDRESPLHF.

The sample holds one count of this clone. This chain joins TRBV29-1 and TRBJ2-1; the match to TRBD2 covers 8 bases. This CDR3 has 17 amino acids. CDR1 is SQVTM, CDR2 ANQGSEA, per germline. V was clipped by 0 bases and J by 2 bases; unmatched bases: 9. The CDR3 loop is CSVEDLGQRGTYNEQFF. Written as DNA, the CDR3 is TGCAGCGTTGAAGATTTGGGCCAGCGGGGGACCTACAATGAGCAGTTCTTC.

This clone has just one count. The CDR3 region has the DNA TGTGCCAGTAGTGCCAGGGTAAGCACTGAAGCTTTCTTT. Its translation is CASSARVSTEAFF. The chain employs TRBV19 and TRBJ1-1; D may be TRBD1 (5 bases). The germline gives CDR1 LNHDA, CDR2 SQIVND (reference sequence). CDR3 size: 13 residues. With 5 bases removed from V and 4 bases from J, the gap between germline ends came to 11 bases.